This entry is about one TCR beta chain. What this receptor recognizes is not known. Base qualities are not provided; no much larger clone lies one nucleotide away. This entry belongs to a study of technical replicates of blood from a handful of donors (dated by TCRdb to between 2016 and 2019). Including the terminal cysteine and phenylalanine, the CDR3 comprises 18 residues. The CDR3 DNA has 54 bases and is translated from base 1. In the germline V gene, CDR1 corresponds to SGHTA and CDR2 to FQGTGA. Trimming leaves V shorter by 4 bases and J shorter by 2 bases, with the junction holding 13 bases beyond the gene matches. The library was made by the immunoSEQ multiplex PCR assay. In TCRdb, the immuneACCESS table is reduced to in-frame sequences with V and J assigned. These tables do not hold every clone; where another copy was compared, an unresolved V gene accounts for under half, and the others remain unexplained. The sample table shows about 72,000 clones, and over 95% are seen once. Less than 0.3% of the sample is held by the ten biggest clonotypes.

The sequence derives from a human donor in good health. Input material: T cells isolated from PBMCs. Rearrangement joined TRBV7-3 to TRBJ2-3; the central 9 bases match TRBD2. The CDR3 sequence is CASSWGGSAGGITDTQYF. At the DNA level, the sequence is TGTGCCAGCAGCTGGGGGGGGTCAGCGGGGGGTATCACAGATACGCAGTATTTT.